The 4 T cell receptor beta chains listed next were all sequenced from one sample in a study of OX40 agonist ivuxolimab in advanced cancers. The table came from immunoSEQ multiplex PCR; TCRdb's copy has only in-frame clones and leaves some out. The sample lists tens of thousands of clones, 75% to 90% occurring once. Sequencing was performed on CD4+ or CD8+ T cells sorted from blood, taken in a trial of the OX40 agonist ivuxolimab. The source is an adult with an advanced solid tumor such as melanoma, head and neck, liver or kidney cancer.

The chain carries TRBV6-5 and TRBJ2-3; weak D call: TRBD2 (5 bases). CDR3 length: 15 residues. The V end lost 0 bases, the J end lost 1 base, and 8 bases lay between the germline ends. Germline V lookup: CDR1 MNHEY, CDR2 SVGAGI. The CDR3 is CASSYSRGGTDTQYF. The CDR3 nucleotides read TGTGCCAGCAGTTACTCTCGGGGTGGCACAGATACGCAGTATTTT.

This clone was counted a single time. The V and J genes are TRBV7-2 and TRBJ1-1; D perhaps matches TRBD1 (5 bases). The CDR3 contains 17 residues. Germline assignment: CDR1 SGHTA and CDR2 FQGNSA. The V and J ends lost 5 bases and 4 bases respectively, with 23 bases between them. The chain's CDR3 is CASSQGPLLDMSTEAFF. In DNA form, the CDR3 reads TGTGCCAGCAGCCAAGGACCGCTCCTGGACATGAGCACTGAAGCTTTCTTT.

The rearrangement joins TRBV7-9 to TRBJ1-2; TRBD1 matches 7 bases. Germline V gives CDR1 SEHNR, CDR2 FQNEAQ (reference sequence). Losses at the gene ends were 6 bases for V and 0 bases for J; bases not matched to a gene: 10. CDR3 length: 16 amino acids. The chain's CDR3 is CASSPPRDSANYGYTF. CDR3 DNA: TGTGCCAGCAGTCCCCCTCGGGACAGTGCTAACTATGGCTACACCTTC.

The chain combines TRBV10-2 with TRBJ2-5; 10 positions agree with TRBD2. The CDR3 has 17 amino acids. V trimming: 2 bases; J trimming: 4 bases; junction bases outside the gene matches: 10. Germline V gives CDR1 WSHSY, CDR2 SAAADI. The CDR3 sequence: CASSEGSGRALGETQYF. The CDR3 nucleotides are TGCGCCAGCAGTGAGGGGAGCGGGAGGGCCCTCGGAGAGACCCAGTACTTC.